Below, 26 T cell receptor beta chains from the same sample are listed, as sequenced in a study of T cell responses to AZD1222 COVID-19 vaccine. The table came from immunoSEQ multiplex PCR; TCRdb's copy has only in-frame clones and leaves some out. The sample lists about 94,000 clones; around 85% were seen once. Here the sequenced sample was peripheral blood, taken 28 days after the second AZD1222 dose. The receptors shown here come from an adult who received the AZD1222 COVID-19 vaccine.

V and J are TRBV28 and TRBJ1-2, with a possible D match to TRBD1 (5 bases). Germline-derived CDR1 and CDR2 are MDHEN and SYDVKM. The CDR3 has 13 amino acids. V was clipped by 2 bases and J by 4 bases, with 8 bases between them. The chain's CDR3 is CASSLTQGYGYTF. The DNA for the CDR3 is TGTGCCAGCAGTTTAACCCAGGGCTATGGCTACACCTTC.

The chain uses TRBV15 and TRBJ1-4; D perhaps matches TRBD1 (5 bases). The V gene's germline CDR1 is LNHNV and CDR2 YYDKDF (reference sequence). The CDR3 has 14 residues. Trimming removed 1 base at V and 8 bases at J, with 11 bases between. The CDR3 region has the DNA TGTGCCACCAGCAGAGGGCAGGGATGGGAAAAACTGTTTTTT. This codes for CATSRGQGWEKLFF.

The chain combines TRBV12-5 with TRBJ1-6, with 10 bases matching TRBD1. V was pared by 8 bases and J by 7 bases, with 8 bases of the junction left unmatched. This CDR3 comprises 15 residues. Germline V gene sequence: CDR1 LGHNT, CDR2 FRNRAP. The CDR3 DNA reads TGTGCTAGTCAGACAGGGGGCGTTCAGAATTCACCCCTCCACTTT. This codes for CASQTGGVQNSPLHF.

The chain uses TRBV30 and TRBJ2-5; no firm D call. The V end lost 4 bases, the J end lost 5 bases, and 11 bases lay between the germline ends. The CDR3 runs to 12 residues. Per germline, CDR1 GTSNPN and CDR2 SVGIG (reference sequence). The CDR3 nucleotides are TGTGCCTGGAATCCCGGCTGGGAGACCCAGTACTTC. It codes for CAWNPGWETQYF. The complete variable domain, with remaining parts taken from reference TRBV30 and TRBJ2-5, reads SQTIHQWPATLVQPVGSPLSLECTVEGTSNPNLYWYRQAAGRGLQLLFYSVGIGQISSEVPQNLSASRPQDRQFILSSKKLLLSDSGFYLCAWNPGWETQYFGPGTRLLVL.

V usage is TRBV28 and J usage is TRBJ2-1, with 11 bases identical to TRBD2. The length of the CDR3 is 14 residues. In germline, CDR1 is MDHEN, CDR2 SYDVKM. J lost 4 bases, V lost 8 bases, and 4 bases had no gene match. CDR3 DNA: TGTGCCAGCTCGACTAGCGGGAATTACAATGAGCAGTTCTTC. Its protein is CASSTSGNYNEQFF. Full variable domain (rest looked up from reference TRBV28 and TRBJ2-1): DVKVTQSSRYLVKRTGEKVFLECVQDMDHENMFWYRQDPGLGLRLIYFSYDVKMKEKGDIPEGYSVSREKKERFSLILESASTNQTSMYLCASSTSGNYNEQFFGPGTRLTVL.

This clone has more than one count but fewer than ten. V is TRBV19 and J is TRBJ1-1, with 7 bases matching TRBD1. There are 15 residues in the CDR3. V was clipped by 7 bases and J by 5 bases; unmatched bases: 13. Germline-derived CDR1 and CDR2 are LNHDA and SQIVND (reference sequence). The CDR3 DNA sequence: TGTGCCAGTAATCCGCAGGGGGGTAGGGGAACTGAAGCTTTCTTT. Protein: CASNPQGGRGTEAFF.

The rearrangement links TRBV9 to TRBJ2-1; D not certain. Deletions cut 2 bases from V and 0 bases from J, with 9 bases between. CDR1 is SGDLS and CDR2 is YYNGEE in the germline V gene. This CDR3 has 15 residues. The CDR3 nucleotides read TGTGCCAGCAGCGTCGGAGTTAGCTCCTACAATGAGCAGTTCTTC. This gives the protein CASSVGVSSYNEQFF.

This chain uses TRBV5-6 with TRBJ2-7, with TRBD1 matching over 7 bases. V was clipped by 0 bases and J by 2 bases; unmatched bases: 8. This CDR3 spans 16 amino acids. The germline CDR1 and CDR2 sequences are SGHDT and YYEEEE. CDR3 protein: CASSLAGQGDTYEQYF. DNA of the CDR3: TGTGCCAGCAGCTTGGCCGGGCAGGGGGATACCTACGAGCAGTACTTC.

Of note for this clone: Additional DNA sequences in this sample encode the identical CDR3. CDR3 nucleotides: TGTGCCAGCAGTTTAGGGGGCCCGTACGAGCAGTACTTC. This encodes CASSLGGPYEQYF. V usage is TRBV27 and J usage is TRBJ2-7, with D tentatively TRBD1 (6 bases). CDR1 and CDR2 from the germline V gene are MNHEY and SMNVEV (reference sequence). The length of the CDR3 is 13 residues. Trimming removed 2 bases from V and 4 bases from J, with 9 bases in between.

The chain uses TRBV9 and TRBJ1-2; D not certain. The V end lost 0 bases, the J end lost 8 bases, and 5 bases lay between the germline ends. This CDR3 region has 11 residues. Germline CDR1 reads SGDLS; CDR2 reads YYNGEE. The CDR3 DNA reads as TGTGCCAGCAGCGTAGGGGCAGGCTACACCTTC. Translation: CASSVGAGYTF. The variable domain in full, with the rest retrieved from reference TRBV9 and TRBJ1-2, is DSGVTQTPKHLITATGQRVTLRCSPRSGDLSVYWYQQSLDQGLQFLIQYYNGEERAKGNILERFSAQQFPDLHSELNLSSLELGDSALYFCASSVGAGYTFGSGTRLTVV.

This clone showed up just a few times. This rearrangement joins TRBV5-1 to TRBJ2-7; perhaps TRBD2 as D (6 bases). V shed 3 bases and J shed 7 bases, with 17 bases lying between them. The CDR3 is 14 residues long. CDR1 SGHRS and CDR2 YFSETQ come from the germline V gene. As DNA, the CDR3 is TGCGCCAGCAGCTATAGCGGTGGATCCGTGGAGCAGTACTTC. Translation: CASSYSGGSVEQYF.

This clone has only one observation. V gene TRBV2 combines with J gene TRBJ1-4, with 9 nucleotides matching TRBD1. Germline CDR1 and CDR2: SNHLY and FYNNEI. V lost 7 bases to trimming and J lost 5 bases; unmatched junction nucleotides: 11. This CDR3 contains 16 residues. As DNA, the CDR3 is TGTGCCAGCATAGTGGGAGGACAGGGGAGGAATGAAAAACTGTTTTTT. Translating it yields CASIVGGQGRNEKLFF. The full variable domain, rest sourced from reference TRBV2 and TRBJ1-4, is EPEVTQTPSHQVTQMGQEVILRCVPISNHLYFYWYRQILGQKVEFLVSFYNNEISEKSEIFDDQFSVERPDGSNFTLKIRSTKLEDSAMYFCASIVGGQGRNEKLFFGSGTQLSVL.

The chain links TRBV12-5 to TRBJ2-1; 8 bases map to TRBD2. Per germline, CDR1 LGHNT and CDR2 FRNRAP. V was clipped by 2 bases and J by 6 bases; unmatched bases: 12. The CDR3 sequence is 17 residues long. For the CDR3, the DNA is TGTGCTAGTGGTTTGTCGTCGAGCGGGAGTTTTAGCAATGAGCAGTTCTTC. It yields the protein CASGLSSSGSFSNEQFF.

The chain combines TRBV5-1 with TRBJ2-7, with 11 bases aligning to TRBD1. J lost 6 bases, V lost 2 bases, and 4 bases had no gene match. This CDR3 comprises 14 residues. Germline V gene lookup returns CDR1 SGHRS and CDR2 YFSETQ. The CDR3 sequence: CASSFGTGGFEQYF. As DNA, the CDR3 is TGCGCCAGCAGCTTTGGGACAGGGGGGTTCGAGCAGTACTTC.

The chain carries TRBV7-9 and TRBJ1-6, with 9 bases fitting TRBD1. CDR1 and CDR2 (germline): SEHNR, FQNEAQ (reference sequence). The CDR3 totals 17 residues. Trimming at V came to 4 bases and at J to 9 bases, leaving 13 bases not matched to a gene. DNA for the CDR3: TGTGCCAGCAGCTCAACCGGGACAGGGCGGTTGAGTTCACCCCTCCACTTT. This codes for CASSSTGTGRLSSPLHF.

The rearrangement joins TRBV4-2 to TRBJ1-1, with 7 bases identical to TRBD1. V lost 1 base, J lost 3 bases, and 5 bases stayed unmatched. In germline, CDR1 is LGHNA, CDR2 YNFKEQ. The CDR3 is made up of 15 amino acids. CDR3 DNA sequence: TGTGCCAGCAGCCAAGTCGGGCAGGGGGACACTGAAGCTTTCTTT. This gives the protein CASSQVGQGDTEAFF.

The CDR3 DNA sequence: TGTGCCAGCAGCGTAGGGGACGGGGTAGGAAACACTGAAGCTTTCTTT. Translating gives CASSVGDGVGNTEAFF. This chain links TRBV9 with TRBJ1-1, with D perhaps TRBD1 (5 bases). V lost 0 bases to trimming and J lost 2 bases, with 14 bases between them. Germline V gene sequence: CDR1 SGDLS, CDR2 YYNGEE. CDR3 size: 16 residues.

The gene calls are TRBV4-3 and TRBJ1-2; the D gene is possibly TRBD1 (6 bases). The ends were cut back, 0 bases at V and 0 bases at J, with 14 bases in the middle. This CDR3 spans 17 amino acids. Germline V CDR1 and CDR2: LGHNA, YSLEER. The CDR3 here is CASSQDVAQGANYGYTF. The CDR3 DNA reads TGCGCCAGCAGCCAAGATGTCGCACAGGGAGCTAACTATGGCTACACCTTC.

The gene calls are TRBV5-6 and TRBJ2-3; the D is unclear. This CDR3 contains 14 residues. Germline V gene sequence: CDR1 SGHDT, CDR2 YYEEEE. Trimming took off 3 bases at V and 7 bases at J, with 15 bases between the two ends. CDR3 sequence reads: CASSYRPSPHTQYF. The CDR3 nucleotides read TGTGCCAGCAGCTACCGACCCTCCCCTCATACGCAGTATTTT.

The chain is built from TRBV7-2 and TRBJ1-3, with a possible D match to TRBD1 (6 bases). CDR3 length: 19 residues. Germline values: CDR1 SGHTA, CDR2 FQGNSA. V was cut by 5 bases and J by 0 bases, with 23 bases left in between. The CDR3: CASSIEVSGHGSSGNTIYF. CDR3 bases: TGTGCCAGCAGCATCGAAGTCTCGGGACATGGGAGCTCTGGAAACACCATATATTTT. Full variable domain (remainder filled in from reference TRBV7-2 and TRBJ1-3): GAGVSQSPSNKVTEKGKDVELRCDPISGHTALYWYRQSLGQGLEFLIYFQGNSAPDKSGLPSDRFSAERTGGSVSTLTIQRTQQEDSAVYLCASSIEVSGHGSSGNTIYFGEGSWLTVV.

This clone came up once. The CDR3 reads CASSRTDYGYTF. The CDR3 DNA reads TGTGCCAGCAGTCGGACAGACTATGGCTACACCTTC. The rearrangement links TRBV5-8 to TRBJ1-2; D possibly corresponds to TRBD1 (6 bases). The germline CDR1 and CDR2 sequences are SGHTS and YDEGEE. The CDR3 totals 12 residues. V shed 5 bases and J shed 3 bases, with 8 bases lying between them. Complete variable domain (other parts from reference TRBV5-8 and TRBJ1-2): EAGVTQSPTHLIKTRGQQATLRCSPISGHTSVYWYQQALGLGLQFLLWYDEGEERNRGNFPPRFSGRQFPNYSSELNVNALELEDSALYLCASSRTDYGYTFGSGTRLTVV.

This clone was detected a few times. The chain employs TRBV4-2 and TRBJ2-3, with TRBD2 matching 9 bases. Germline V gene data show CDR1 as LGHNA and CDR2 as YNFKEQ. This CDR3 spans 16 amino acids. The J segment lost 4 bases and the V segment lost 1 base, leaving 6 bases of the junction unmatched. The CDR3 sequence: CASSQAGGRGADTQYF. DNA of the CDR3: TGTGCCAGCAGCCAAGCCGGCGGGAGGGGGGCAGATACGCAGTATTTT.

The chain employs TRBV28 and TRBJ2-7; 10 bases are shared with TRBD2. Germline CDR1 is MDHEN and CDR2 is SYDVKM. V lost 5 bases and J lost 5; bases outside the gene matches: 9. The CDR3 runs to 15 residues. CDR3 amino acids: CASSKGLAGVDEQYF. The DNA for the CDR3 is TGTGCCAGCAGTAAGGGTCTAGCGGGAGTAGACGAGCAGTACTTC. The variable domain in full, completed from reference TRBV28 and TRBJ2-7, reads DVKVTQSSRYLVKRTGEKVFLECVQDMDHENMFWYRQDPGLGLRLIYFSYDVKMKEKGDIPEGYSVSREKKERFSLILESASTNQTSMYLCASSKGLAGVDEQYFGPGTRLTVT.

V and J are TRBV6-2 or TRBV6-3 and TRBJ2-2, with D hard to call. V dropped 5 bases and J dropped 6 bases, with 7 bases sitting between them. The CDR3 has 12 amino acids. CDR1 is MNHEY, CDR2 SVGEGT, per germline. Written as DNA, the CDR3 is TGTGCCAGCAGTGACCCGCCCGGGGAGCTGTTTTTT. Translation gives CASSDPPGELFF.

The V gene is TRBV3-1 (or the pseudogene TRBV3-2), the J gene TRBJ1-2; 7 bases agree with TRBD1. Per the germline V gene, CDR1 is LGHDT and CDR2 is YNNKEL (reference sequence). This CDR3 has 16 residues. V was pared by 3 bases and J by 0 bases, with 7 bases of the junction left unmatched. The DNA of the CDR3 is TGTGCCAGCAGCCAGCCCGGACAGGCAGCTAACTATGGCTACACCTTC. This gives the protein CASSQPGQAANYGYTF.

The chain has TRBV4-2 and TRBJ2-7; 8 positions agree with TRBD2. Germline assignment: CDR1 LGHNA and CDR2 YNFKEQ. The CDR3 covers 15 residues. Trimming removed 1 base from V and 2 bases from J; junction bases left unmatched: 4. In DNA, the CDR3 is TGTGCCAGCAGCCAAGCGTCGGGACTAGCCTACGAGCAGTACTTC. Its translation is CASSQASGLAYEQYF.